A selection of T cell receptor beta chains follows, all from one sample in a study of beta chain features in type 1 diabetes. Some clones are missing from TCRdb's copy, which holds only in-frame ones; the method was immunoSEQ multiplex PCR. This sample has around 710,000 clones, with 9.5% to 15% found just once. The sequencing input was naive CD4+ T cells from blood. These receptors came from a man aged 25 to 40 with type 1 diabetes. Each CDR3 is given with its conserved first and last residue. D genes are given only for firm matches. The listing skips clone size in some rows; elsewhere it reads once, few, many or a size class.

CDR3 protein: CASDLGGSNQPQHF; CDR3 DNA: TGTGCCAGCGATCTCGGCGGGAGCAATCAGCCCCAGCATTTT; clone size: .; J gene: TRBJ1-5; CDR3 length: 14; D gene: .; V gene: TRBV7-9
CDR3 protein: CASSDVTGQGNYGYTF; CDR3 DNA: TGTGCCAGCAGTGATGTAACCGGACAGGGGAACTATGGCTACACCTTC; clone size: few; J gene: TRBJ1-2; CDR3 length: 16; D gene: TRBD1; V gene: TRBV25-1
CDR3 protein: CASSLTGSGNYGYTF; CDR3 DNA: TGTGCCAGCAGTTTAACCGGGTCCGGTAACTATGGCTACACCTTC; clone size: .; J gene: TRBJ1-2; CDR3 length: 15; D gene: .; V gene: TRBV27
CDR3 protein: CASSRRTGRRDTGELFF; CDR3 DNA: TGTGCCAGCTCTCGGAGGACAGGGAGGCGAGACACCGGGGAGCTGTTTTTT; clone size: few; J gene: TRBJ2-2; CDR3 length: 17; D gene: TRBD1; V gene: TRBV18
CDR3 protein: CASSLASSYNEQFF; CDR3 DNA: TGTGCCAGCAGCTTGGCTAGTTCCTACAATGAGCAGTTCTTC; clone size: .; J gene: TRBJ2-1; CDR3 length: 14; D gene: .; V gene: TRBV7-9
CDR3 protein: CASSPYWEGAGRNTEAFF; CDR3 DNA: TGCGCCAGCAGCCCCTACTGGGAGGGGGCAGGGAGGAACACTGAAGCTTTCTTT; clone size: few; J gene: TRBJ1-1; CDR3 length: 18; D gene: TRBD1; V gene: TRBV4-3
CDR3 protein: CASSLTSGANVLTF; CDR3 DNA: TGTGCCAGCAGCTTAACTTCTGGGGCCAACGTCCTGACTTTC; clone size: .; J gene: TRBJ2-6; CDR3 length: 14; D gene: .; V gene: TRBV11-2
CDR3 protein: CASSRAAVRNEQFF; CDR3 DNA: TGTGCCAGCAGTAGGGCTGCGGTAAGAAATGAGCAGTTCTTC; clone size: few; J gene: TRBJ2-1; CDR3 length: 14; D gene: .; V gene: TRBV28
CDR3 protein: CAISPGGETQYF; CDR3 DNA: TGTGCCATCAGCCCCGGAGGGGAGACCCAGTACTTC; clone size: .; J gene: TRBJ2-5; CDR3 length: 12; D gene: .; V gene: TRBV10-3
CDR3 protein: CASLAVFTDTGELFF; CDR3 DNA: TGTGCCAGCCTGGCGGTCTTTACGGACACCGGGGAGCTGTTTTTT; clone size: .; J gene: TRBJ2-2; CDR3 length: 15; D gene: .; V gene: TRBV14
CDR3 protein: CASSVQGRGTEAFF; CDR3 DNA: TGTGCCAGCAGCGTACAGGGTCGGGGCACTGAAGCTTTCTTT; clone size: few; J gene: TRBJ1-1; CDR3 length: 14; D gene: .; V gene: TRBV25-1
CDR3 protein: CASSVAGAGATTGNSPLHF; CDR3 DNA: TGTGCCAGCAGCGTAGCTGGAGCTGGAGCCACCACTGGGAATTCACCCCTCCACTTT; clone size: few; J gene: TRBJ1-6; CDR3 length: 19; D gene: .; V gene: TRBV9
CDR3 protein: CASSLRSGGNYEQYF; CDR3 DNA: TGTGCCAGCAGCTTACGGTCAGGGGGGAACTACGAGCAGTACTTC; clone size: few; J gene: TRBJ2-7; CDR3 length: 15; D gene: .; V gene: TRBV7-3
CDR3 protein: CASSQAPGNPYEQYF; CDR3 DNA: TGTGCCAGCAGCCAAGCCCCGGGAAACCCCTACGAGCAGTACTTC; clone size: .; J gene: TRBJ2-7; CDR3 length: 15; D gene: .; V gene: TRBV7-2
CDR3 protein: CASSQDTYRSASLKSPLHF; CDR3 DNA: TGTGCCAGCAGCCAAGACACTTACAGGTCGGCCTCGTTGAAATCACCCCTCCACTTT; clone size: few; J gene: TRBJ1-6; CDR3 length: 19; D gene: .; V gene: TRBV14
CDR3 protein: CASSPGRVFNSPLHF; CDR3 DNA: TGTGCCAGCAGCCCAGGGAGGGTCTTCAATTCACCCCTCCACTTT; clone size: few; J gene: TRBJ1-6; CDR3 length: 15; D gene: .; V gene: TRBV4-2
CDR3 protein: CASSYPENTEAFF; CDR3 DNA: TGTGCCAGCAGTTACCCCGAAAACACTGAAGCTTTCTTT; clone size: .; J gene: TRBJ1-1; CDR3 length: 13; D gene: .; V gene: TRBV6-6
CDR3 protein: CASSQSIGNSNTGELFF; CDR3 DNA: TGTGCCAGCAGCCAATCTATTGGCAATTCGAACACCGGGGAGCTGTTTTTT; clone size: .; J gene: TRBJ2-2; CDR3 length: 17; D gene: .; V gene: TRBV4-2
CDR3 protein: CASSLGSGGLTDTQYF; CDR3 DNA: TGTGCCTCCAGCCTAGGTAGCGGGGGGTTGACAGATACGCAGTATTTT; clone size: few; J gene: TRBJ2-3; CDR3 length: 16; D gene: TRBD2; V gene: TRBV10-3
CDR3 protein: CAIREKDSYNSPLHF; CDR3 DNA: TGTGCCATCAGAGAGAAGGACAGTTATAATTCACCCCTCCACTTT; clone size: few; J gene: TRBJ1-6; CDR3 length: 15; D gene: .; V gene: TRBV10-3
CDR3 protein: CASSSTIQPYEQYF; CDR3 DNA: TGTGCCAGCAGTTCAACGATACAGCCCTACGAGCAGTACTTC; clone size: few; J gene: TRBJ2-7; CDR3 length: 14; D gene: .; V gene: TRBV28
CDR3 protein: CAWSLNRGFQPQHF; CDR3 DNA: TGTGCCTGGAGTCTTAACAGGGGATTTCAGCCCCAGCATTTT; clone size: .; J gene: TRBJ1-5; CDR3 length: 14; D gene: TRBD1; V gene: TRBV30
CDR3 protein: CASSLTGTEETQYF; CDR3 DNA: TGTGCCAGCAGCCTCACCGGGACAGAGGAGACCCAGTACTTC; clone size: .; J gene: TRBJ2-5; CDR3 length: 14; D gene: TRBD1; V gene: TRBV14
CDR3 protein: CASGPTAGANVLTF; CDR3 DNA: TGTGCCAGTGGACCGACTGCTGGGGCCAACGTCCTGACTTTC; clone size: few; J gene: TRBJ2-6; CDR3 length: 14; D gene: .; V gene: TRBV19
CDR3 protein: CASSSGEGGYTF; CDR3 DNA: TGTGCCAGCAGTTCGGGAGAGGGAGGCTACACCTTC; clone size: .; J gene: TRBJ1-2; CDR3 length: 12; D gene: .; V gene: TRBV27
CDR3 protein: CASSPADNEQFF; CDR3 DNA: TGTGCCAGCTCACCCGCCGACAATGAGCAGTTCTTC; clone size: few; J gene: TRBJ2-1; CDR3 length: 12; D gene: .; V gene: TRBV18
CDR3 protein: CASGTGGFQETQYF; CDR3 DNA: TGTGCCAGCGGGACAGGGGGCTTCCAAGAGACCCAGTACTTC; clone size: few; J gene: TRBJ2-5; CDR3 length: 14; D gene: TRBD1; V gene: TRBV7-9
CDR3 protein: CASSSLREALAGITDTQYF; CDR3 DNA: TGTGCCAGCAGCTCACTGCGGGAGGCGCTAGCGGGGATCACAGATACGCAGTATTTT; clone size: few; J gene: TRBJ2-3; CDR3 length: 19; D gene: TRBD2; V gene: TRBV7-9
CDR3 protein: CASSFTTGDTQYF; CDR3 DNA: TGTGCCAGCAGCTTCACAACGGGAGATACGCAGTATTTT; clone size: few; J gene: TRBJ2-3; CDR3 length: 13; D gene: .; V gene: TRBV7-3
CDR3 protein: CASRGTGGVYGYTF; CDR3 DNA: TGTGCCAGCAGGGGTACAGGGGGCGTCTATGGCTACACCTTC; clone size: .; J gene: TRBJ1-2; CDR3 length: 14; D gene: TRBD1; V gene: TRBV6-5
CDR3 protein: CASSPHGTVGGGYTF; CDR3 DNA: TGTGCCAGCAGCCCCCACGGGACTGTGGGAGGGGGCTACACCTTC; clone size: .; J gene: TRBJ1-2; CDR3 length: 15; D gene: .; V gene: TRBV7-2
CDR3 protein: CASSMGRIAMNTEAFF; CDR3 DNA: TGTGCCAGCAGTATGGGTCGGATTGCTATGAACACTGAAGCTTTCTTT; clone size: once; J gene: TRBJ1-1; CDR3 length: 16; D gene: .; V gene: TRBV6-6
CDR3 protein: CASTGGHSWEKLFF; CDR3 DNA: TGTGCCAGCACCGGGGGCCATTCTTGGGAAAAACTGTTTTTT; clone size: many; J gene: TRBJ1-4; CDR3 length: 14; D gene: .; V gene: TRBV28
CDR3 protein: CAWSVRDNQPQHF; CDR3 DNA: TGTGCCTGGAGTGTGAGGGACAATCAGCCCCAGCATTTT; clone size: .; J gene: TRBJ1-5; CDR3 length: 13; D gene: .; V gene: TRBV30
CDR3 protein: CASSQDPDQPQHF; CDR3 DNA: TGCGCCAGCAGCCAAGATCCAGATCAGCCCCAGCATTTT; clone size: few; J gene: TRBJ1-5; CDR3 length: 13; D gene: .; V gene: TRBV4-3
CDR3 protein: CASSLVPWTGAVGELFF; CDR3 DNA: TGTGCCAGCAGCTTAGTTCCCTGGACAGGGGCCGTCGGGGAGCTGTTTTTT; clone size: .; J gene: TRBJ2-2; CDR3 length: 17; D gene: TRBD1; V gene: TRBV7-2
CDR3 protein: CASSYSGSGVNTEAFF; CDR3 DNA: TGTGCCAGCAGTTACTCGGGATCAGGGGTGAACACTGAAGCTTTCTTT; clone size: .; J gene: TRBJ1-1; CDR3 length: 16; D gene: .; V gene: TRBV6-5
CDR3 protein: CASSPERGNYGYTF; CDR3 DNA: TGCGCCAGCAGCCCGGAGCGGGGTAACTATGGCTACACCTTC; clone size: few; J gene: TRBJ1-2; CDR3 length: 14; D gene: .; V gene: TRBV5-1
CDR3 protein: CASSLATDQDF; CDR3 DNA: TGTGCCAGCAGCTTAGCCACAGACCAGGATTTT; clone size: .; J gene: TRBJ2-3; CDR3 length: 11; D gene: .; V gene: TRBV7-9
CDR3 protein: CAWSIQGGTDTQYF; CDR3 DNA: TGTGCCTGGAGTATCCAGGGGGGCACAGATACGCAGTATTTT; clone size: few; J gene: TRBJ2-3; CDR3 length: 14; D gene: TRBD1; V gene: TRBV30
CDR3 protein: CASTDGYYGYTF; CDR3 DNA: TGTGCCAGCACCGACGGTTACTATGGCTACACCTTC; clone size: few; J gene: TRBJ1-2; CDR3 length: 12; D gene: .; V gene: TRBV6-4
CDR3 protein: CASSFRTPVNHNEQFF; CDR3 DNA: TGTGCCAGCAGCTTCCGGACCCCAGTGAATCACAATGAGCAGTTCTTC; clone size: .; J gene: TRBJ2-1; CDR3 length: 16; D gene: .; V gene: TRBV7-8
CDR3 protein: CSTRDDTQYF; CDR3 DNA: TGCAGCACCAGGGACGATACGCAGTATTTT; clone size: .; J gene: TRBJ2-3; CDR3 length: 10; D gene: .; V gene: TRBV29-1
CDR3 protein: CASSPPTSGGDTQYF; CDR3 DNA: TGCGCCAGCAGCCCTCCGACTAGCGGGGGAGATACGCAGTATTTT; clone size: .; J gene: TRBJ2-3; CDR3 length: 15; D gene: TRBD2; V gene: TRBV5-1
CDR3 protein: CAAGGYNSPLHF; CDR3 DNA: TGTGCCGCCGGGGGTTATAATTCACCCCTCCACTTT; clone size: .; J gene: TRBJ1-6; CDR3 length: 12; D gene: .; V gene: TRBV7-9
CDR3 protein: CASSRHLRSPLHF; CDR3 DNA: TGTGCCAGCAGCCGCCATCTGCGGTCACCCCTCCACTTT; clone size: .; J gene: TRBJ1-6; CDR3 length: 13; D gene: .; V gene: TRBV16
CDR3 protein: CASRPTGVSQPQHF; CDR3 DNA: TGTGCCAGCAGACCGACAGGGGTGAGTCAGCCCCAGCATTTT; clone size: few; J gene: TRBJ1-5; CDR3 length: 14; D gene: TRBD1; V gene: TRBV6-5
CDR3 protein: CAGSGGDQETQYF; CDR3 DNA: TGTGCCGGTAGCGGGGGGGACCAAGAGACCCAGTACTTC; clone size: few; J gene: TRBJ2-5; CDR3 length: 13; D gene: TRBD2; V gene: TRBV30
CDR3 protein: CASSRAGRMNTEAFF; CDR3 DNA: TGTGCCAGCTCACGGGCAGGCAGGATGAACACTGAAGCTTTCTTT; clone size: .; J gene: TRBJ1-1; CDR3 length: 15; D gene: .; V gene: TRBV18
CDR3 protein: CASSAGQSSYNEQFF; CDR3 DNA: TGTGCCAGCAGCGCAGGACAGAGCTCCTACAATGAGCAGTTCTTC; clone size: .; J gene: TRBJ2-1; CDR3 length: 15; D gene: .; V gene: TRBV2
CDR3 protein: CASSLERGSTDTQYF; CDR3 DNA: TGTGCCAGCAGCCTTGAGCGGGGGAGCACAGATACGCAGTATTTT; clone size: few; J gene: TRBJ2-3; CDR3 length: 15; D gene: TRBD2; V gene: TRBV4-2
CDR3 protein: CASSFFRYNEQFF; CDR3 DNA: TGTGCCAGCAGCTTCTTCAGGTACAATGAGCAGTTCTTC; clone size: few; J gene: TRBJ2-1; CDR3 length: 13; D gene: .; V gene: TRBV7-9
CDR3 protein: CASSLVGSQETQYF; CDR3 DNA: TGTGCCAGCAGCTTGGTCGGAAGCCAAGAGACCCAGTACTTC; clone size: few; J gene: TRBJ2-5; CDR3 length: 14; D gene: .; V gene: TRBV5-4
CDR3 protein: CASSLEGSSYEQYF; CDR3 DNA: TGTGCCAGCAGCTTAGAAGGGAGCTCCTACGAGCAGTACTTC; clone size: few; J gene: TRBJ2-7; CDR3 length: 14; D gene: .; V gene: TRBV7-6
CDR3 protein: CASSVGGTPGEQFF; CDR3 DNA: TGTGCCAGCAGCGTAGGGGGGACGCCGGGTGAGCAGTTCTTC; clone size: few; J gene: TRBJ2-1; CDR3 length: 14; D gene: .; V gene: TRBV9